These T cell receptor beta chains were read from a single sample in a study of T cell repertoires in cytomegalovirus infection. The antigens these receptors bind are not known. MiXCR was run by TCRdb on the reads, yielding one entry per CDR3 protein. Among 450,000 to 650,000 distinct CDR3 sequences listed, 40% were seen once. The sample was cultured PBMCs, taken from culture after CMV antigen stimulation. These receptors were obtained from a human donor in good health (CMV status not recorded). Some clones in this sample may be carry-over from other donors' samples. Both conserved end residues are part of each CDR3. Fields, in order: J gene, V gene, clone size, D gene, CDR3 DNA, CDR3 protein. A D gene is named only where the DNA matches it firmly. Clone size is stated in some rows and not others, as once, few, many or a class when expanded.

>TRBJ2-7|TRBV12-3/TRBV12-4|NA|TRBD1
TGTGCCAGCAGTTTCGGACAGGGGGCATGGGAGCAGTACTTC
CASSFGQGAWEQYF
>TRBJ2-2|TRBV5-6|few|TRBD2
TGTGCCAGCAGCTTTACTAGCGGGTACACCGGGGAGCTGTTTTTT
CASSFTSGYTGELFF
>TRBJ2-5|TRBV10-3|few|NA
TGTGCCATCAGTGTGGCCCCGGAGGAGACCCAGTACTTC
CAISVAPEETQYF
>TRBJ1-4|TRBV14|NA|NA
TGTGCCAGCAGCGTAAACCAGGGGGAAAAACTGTTTTTT
CASSVNQGEKLFF
>TRBJ1-4|TRBV4-2|NA|NA
TGTGCCAGCAGCCAAACGGGACACCTCCGCCGGCCCAAAAATGAAAAACTGTTTTTT
CASSQTGHLRRPKNEKLFF
>TRBJ1-5|TRBV19|NA|NA
TGTGCCAGTAGCCGGGACTTTAATCAGCCCCAGCATTTT
CASSRDFNQPQHF
>TRBJ2-3|TRBV20-1|once|NA
TGCTGTGCTATAGAGGATACGAGCACAGATACGCAGTATTTT
CCAIEDTSTDTQYF
>TRBJ2-1|TRBV19|NA|NA
TGTGCCAGTAGTCCCGACTGGGCGGACTCCTACAATGAGCAGTTCTTC
CASSPDWADSYNEQFF
>TRBJ2-5|TRBV29-1|few|TRBD1
TGCAGCGTGTGGGGACAGGGAGGAGAGACCCAGTACTTC
CSVWGQGGETQYF
>TRBJ1-4|TRBV12-3/TRBV12-4|NA|TRBD1
TGTGCCAGCAGCCCGGGAGGGACAGGGAACGAAAAACTGTTTTTT
CASSPGGTGNEKLFF
>TRBJ1-3|TRBV10-3|NA|NA
TGTGCCATCAGTGAGTCCAAAGGGACCATATATTTT
CAISESKGTIYF
>TRBJ1-4|TRBV12-3/TRBV12-4|NA|NA
TGTGCCAGCAGTCCCCCGGGAGAGCCTAATGAAAAACTGTTTTTT
CASSPPGEPNEKLFF
>TRBJ2-2|TRBV2|NA|TRBD2
TGTGCCAGCAGTCCTCTTAGCGGGACCAACACCGGGGAGCTGTTTTTT
CASSPLSGTNTGELFF
>TRBJ2-3|TRBV18|once|NA
TGTGCCAGCTCTCCAGATCGCACAGATACGCAGTATTTT
CASSPDRTDTQYF
>TRBJ1-2|TRBV7-8|NA|NA
TGTGCCAGCAGCACAGTTAACTATGGCTACACCTTC
CASSTVNYGYTF
>TRBJ1-1|TRBV19|many|NA
TGTGCCAGCAGCATTCAGGGGAACACTGAAGCTTTCTTT
CASSIQGNTEAFF
>TRBJ1-2|TRBV2|many|NA
TGTGCCAGCCCCCCGGGGGTGGACAGACAGAGTGGCTACACCTTC
CASPPGVDRQSGYTF
>TRBJ2-7|TRBV12-3/TRBV12-4|few|TRBD1
TGTGCCAGCAGTTTCCTGGATTGGGGGACAGGGGACTCCTACGAGCAGTACTTC
CASSFLDWGTGDSYEQYF
>TRBJ1-1|TRBV18|NA|TRBD1
TGTGCCAGCTCCCCTAGACAGGGAGAAAGGAACACTGAAGCTTTCTTT
CASSPRQGERNTEAFF
>TRBJ2-5|TRBV27|few|NA
TGTGCCAGCACCCCCCTCCCCCGGACAGACCCGAAGGCCCAGTACTTC
CASTPLPRTDPKAQYF
>TRBJ1-5|TRBV7-8|NA|NA
TGTGCCAGCAGCTCCTTAATAACGGGCAGGGGCAATCAGCCCCAGCATTTT
CASSSLITGRGNQPQHF
>TRBJ2-1|TRBV7-2|many|NA
TGTGCCAGCAGCCCGGGGACGTCCTACAATGAGCAGTTCTTC
CASSPGTSYNEQFF
>TRBJ1-5|TRBV12-3/TRBV12-4|NA|NA
TGTGCCAGCAGTTTAGCAGGACCTAGCAATCAGCCCCAGCATTTT
CASSLAGPSNQPQHF
>TRBJ1-2|TRBV9|NA|TRBD1
TGTGCCAGCAGCGAGAGGGGACAGCTTAACTATGGCTACACCTTC
CASSERGQLNYGYTF
>TRBJ1-4|TRBV4-1|few|NA
TGCGCCAGCAGCTGGGAAATGAATGAAAAACTGTTTTTT
CASSWEMNEKLFF
>TRBJ2-7|TRBV2|NA|NA
TGTGCCAGCAGTGTAAAGGGGAGGAGCTACGAGCAGTACTTC
CASSVKGRSYEQYF
>TRBJ1-3|TRBV2|NA|NA
TGTGCCAGCAGTGACCCGCGGGGTCGGACGAAGAGGGATGGAAACACCATATATTTT
CASSDPRGRTKRDGNTIYF
>TRBJ2-5|TRBV5-1|few|NA
TGCGCCAGCAGCTTGGAAGCCGGGGGCATCGAGGAGACCCAGTACTTC
CASSLEAGGIEETQYF
>TRBJ1-1|TRBV20-1|NA|NA
TGCAGTGCTCCGGATGCGACTCTGAACACTGAAGCTTTCTTT
CSAPDATLNTEAFF
>TRBJ1-5|TRBV24-1|NA|NA
TGTGCCACCCCCTTTTTGGGACACCATTATAGCAATCAGCCCCAGCATTTT
CATPFLGHHYSNQPQHF
>TRBJ2-5|TRBV20-1|NA|NA
TGCAGTGCTAGAACCCACAGGGAGACCCAGTACTTC
CSARTHRETQYF
>TRBJ2-5|TRBV4-2|NA|NA
TGTGCCAGCAGCCAAGACGCCGCGAGGGGTGAGACCCAGTACTTC
CASSQDAARGETQYF
>TRBJ2-7|TRBV7-9|few|NA
TGTGCCAGCAGCTTACAAGGGATCGAGCAGTACTTC
CASSLQGIEQYF
>TRBJ2-5|TRBV7-4|NA|TRBD1
TGTGCCAGCAGCTGGGGACAGACCCAAGAGACCCAGTACTTC
CASSWGQTQETQYF
>TRBJ2-7|TRBV10-3|few|TRBD1
TGTGCCGTCGGGACAGGGCGCTCCTACGAGCAGTACTTC
CAVGTGRSYEQYF
>TRBJ1-4|TRBV12-3/TRBV12-4|NA|NA
TGTGCCAGCAGCCTGACCCCTGAACGGGAAAAACTGTTTTTT
CASSLTPEREKLFF
>TRBJ2-7|TRBV6-1|NA|TRBD2
TGTGCCAGCAGTTACGGAGGCGGGAGGTCGTCCTACGAGCAGTACTTC
CASSYGGGRSSYEQYF
>TRBJ2-7|TRBV6-2/TRBV6-3|NA|TRBD2
TGTGCCAGCAGCCCTCGTCCGGGACTAGCGGGAGGAATCCCCTACGAGCAGTACTTC
CASSPRPGLAGGIPYEQYF
>TRBJ2-7|TRBV27|NA|NA
TGTGCCAGCAGTATAGGGACAAACTACGAGCAGTACTTC
CASSIGTNYEQYF
>TRBJ1-2|TRBV5-6|few|TRBD1
TGTGCCAGCAGCTTGGGAGGGGACAGCCGACTATCGGGGTACACCTTC
CASSLGGDSRLSGYTF
>TRBJ2-2|TRBV3-1|NA|NA
TGTGCCAGCAGCCTCCTTGGGGGGGCCGCCGGGGAGCTGTTTTTT
CASSLLGGAAGELFF
>TRBJ1-1|TRBV27|few|NA
TGTGCCAGCAGCCTAATCGCCCCCGGGACACCGAACACTGAAGCTTTCTTT
CASSLIAPGTPNTEAFF
>TRBJ2-7|TRBV7-6|NA|NA
TGTGCCAGCAGCTTAGCGCGGGGAATCCACGAGCAGTACTTC
CASSLARGIHEQYF
>TRBJ1-1|TRBV19|NA|NA
TGTGCCAGTAGTATTACCTCGGGCACTGAAGCTTTCTTT
CASSITSGTEAFF
>TRBJ2-1|TRBV7-6|few|NA
TGTGCCAGCAGCCTTAATTCCGGGGAGCAGTTCTTC
CASSLNSGEQFF
>TRBJ2-5|TRBV3-1|few|NA
TGTGCCAGCAGCCAAGATCCGGCAGGGCGGGAGACCCAGTACTTC
CASSQDPAGRETQYF
>TRBJ2-6|TRBV4-2|NA|NA
TGTGCCAGCAGCCAAGAGCCGGTTGGCTCTGGGGCCAACGTCCTGACTTTC
CASSQEPVGSGANVLTF
>TRBJ2-5|TRBV2|few|NA
TGTGCCAGCAGAATGGACAGCCAAGAGACCCAGTACTTC
CASRMDSQETQYF
>TRBJ2-5|TRBV2|NA|TRBD2
TGTGCCAGCAGATCTACATACCGGGGGGGGACCCAGTACTTC
CASRSTYRGGTQYF
>TRBJ2-3|TRBV2|NA|NA
TGTGCCACCGCCCCTAGCACAGATACGCAGTATTTT
CATAPSTDTQYF
>TRBJ2-5|TRBV20-1|NA|TRBD1
TGCAGTGCTTCGGACAGGGGACAAGAGACCCAGTACTTC
CSASDRGQETQYF